This T cell receptor (beta chain) was obtained from a study of blood T cells in healthy people across ages. The study's findings and limits: The study found more naive CD4+ cells and higher diversity in long-lived than aged donors.

Trimming at V came to 7 bases and at J to 6 bases, leaving 10 bases not matched to a gene. The CDR3 consists of 14 residues. Per germline, CDR1 MNHNY and CDR2 SVGAGI (reference sequence). Next came a second PCR, run for about 7 to 12 cycles, which used a sample-barcoded 5' primer along with a J-beta primer mix. TCRdb passed the 5' RACE reads through MiXCR, listing each CDR3 protein once. Of almost 550,000 distinct CDR3 sequences in the sample, less than 25% were seen once. To note about this clonotype: The antigen is unknown.

These data were also reused for a study on T cells of mothers and their children. This second study notes: Researchers put all of the extracted RNA into cDNA synthesis, using roughly 1.5 ug per 15 ul. From each mother came over 8.5 million TCR beta CDR3 reads, and from each child came about 3 million.

The origin of this receptor is a boy aged 5-17 years in good health. The gene calls are TRBV6-6 and TRBJ2-3, with 7 bases fitting TRBD1. The specimen was blood. DNA for the CDR3: TGTGCCAGCATCGGGACAGCACAGGTGGATACGCAGTATTTT. Protein product: CASIGTAQVDTQYF.